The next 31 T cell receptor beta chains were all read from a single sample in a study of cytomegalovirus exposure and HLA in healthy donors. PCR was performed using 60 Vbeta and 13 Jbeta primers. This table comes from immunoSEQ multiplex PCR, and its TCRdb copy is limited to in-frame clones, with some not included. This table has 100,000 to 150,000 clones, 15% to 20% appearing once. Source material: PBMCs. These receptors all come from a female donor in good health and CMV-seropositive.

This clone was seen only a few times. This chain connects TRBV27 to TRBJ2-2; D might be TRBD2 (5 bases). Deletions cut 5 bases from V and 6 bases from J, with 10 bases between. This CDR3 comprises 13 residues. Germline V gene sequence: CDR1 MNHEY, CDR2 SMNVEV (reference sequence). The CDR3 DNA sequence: TGTGCCAGCAGTCTAACCGGGGCCGGGGAGCTGTTTTTT. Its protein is CASSLTGAGELFF.

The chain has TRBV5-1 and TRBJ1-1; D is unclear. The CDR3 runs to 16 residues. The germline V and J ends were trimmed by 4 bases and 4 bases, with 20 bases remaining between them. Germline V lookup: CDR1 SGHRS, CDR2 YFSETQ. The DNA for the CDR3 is TGCGCCAGCAGCAACGGGCCTGTCGGAGGACGCACTGAAGCTTTCTTT. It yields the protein CASSNGPVGGRTEAFF.

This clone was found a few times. CDR3 sequence reads: CASSLIQPSGNTIYF. The CDR3 nucleotides read TGTGCCAGCAGCCTTATACAGCCCTCGGGAAACACCATATATTTT. V is TRBV9 and J is TRBJ1-3; D uncertain. Germline assignment: CDR1 SGDLS and CDR2 YYNGEE. V was shortened by 4 bases and J by 4 bases, with 15 bases between the two germline ends. CDR3 length equals 15 residues.

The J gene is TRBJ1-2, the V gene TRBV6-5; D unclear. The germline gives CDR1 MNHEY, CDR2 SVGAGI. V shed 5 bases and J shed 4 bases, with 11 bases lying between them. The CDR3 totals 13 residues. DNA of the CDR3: TGTGCCAGCAGTACACGGGAGGGCTATGGCTACACCTTC. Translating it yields CASSTREGYGYTF.

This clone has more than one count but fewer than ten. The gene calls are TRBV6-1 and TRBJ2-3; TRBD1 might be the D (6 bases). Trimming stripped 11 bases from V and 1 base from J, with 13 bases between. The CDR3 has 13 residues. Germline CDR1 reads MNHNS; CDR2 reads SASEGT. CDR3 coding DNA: TGTGCCGCAAACAGGGACCGCACAGATACGCAGTATTTT. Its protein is CAANRDRTDTQYF.

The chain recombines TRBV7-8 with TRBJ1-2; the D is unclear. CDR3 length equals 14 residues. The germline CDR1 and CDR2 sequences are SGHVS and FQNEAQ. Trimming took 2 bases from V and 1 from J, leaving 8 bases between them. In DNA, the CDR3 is TGTGCCAGCAGCTTAACGGAGGGTAACTATGGCTACACCTTC. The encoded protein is CASSLTEGNYGYTF.

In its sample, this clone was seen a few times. CDR3 protein: CASSQKVFTGPLNTEAFF. The CDR3 DNA reads as TGCGCCAGCAGTCAAAAAGTATTCACAGGGCCTCTGAACACTGAAGCTTTCTTT. The chain is built from TRBV23-1 and TRBJ1-1; D possibly corresponds to TRBD1 (6 bases). TRBV23-1 is sorted into the ORF group, with uncertain function. CDR3 length: 18 residues. The V and J ends lost 2 bases and 0 bases respectively, with 19 bases between them.

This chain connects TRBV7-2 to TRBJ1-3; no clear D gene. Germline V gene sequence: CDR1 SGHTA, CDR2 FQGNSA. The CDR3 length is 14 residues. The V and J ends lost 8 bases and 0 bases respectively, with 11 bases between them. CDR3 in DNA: TGTGCCAGCGGCCGGGAGCCCTCTGGAAACACCATATATTTT. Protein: CASGREPSGNTIYF.

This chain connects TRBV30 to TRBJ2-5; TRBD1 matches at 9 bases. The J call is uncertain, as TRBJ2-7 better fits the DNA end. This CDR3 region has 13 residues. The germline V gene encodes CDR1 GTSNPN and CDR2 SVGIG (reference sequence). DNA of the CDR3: TGTGCCTGGAGCCCCCAGACAGGGGGCGAGCAGTACTTC. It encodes CAWSPQTGGEQYF.

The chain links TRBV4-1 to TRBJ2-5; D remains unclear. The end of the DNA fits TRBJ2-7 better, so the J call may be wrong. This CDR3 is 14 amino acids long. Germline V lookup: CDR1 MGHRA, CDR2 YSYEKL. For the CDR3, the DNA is TGCGCCAGCAGCCAAGAGACCGACTCCTACGAGCAGTACTTC. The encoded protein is CASSQETDSYEQYF.

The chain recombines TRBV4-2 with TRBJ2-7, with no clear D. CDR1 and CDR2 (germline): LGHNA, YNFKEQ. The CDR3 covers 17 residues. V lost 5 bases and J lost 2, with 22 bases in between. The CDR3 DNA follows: TGTGCCAGCAGCTTGGGCCGCCAGCCCCTTATGACCTACGAGCAGTACTTC. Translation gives CASSLGRQPLMTYEQYF.

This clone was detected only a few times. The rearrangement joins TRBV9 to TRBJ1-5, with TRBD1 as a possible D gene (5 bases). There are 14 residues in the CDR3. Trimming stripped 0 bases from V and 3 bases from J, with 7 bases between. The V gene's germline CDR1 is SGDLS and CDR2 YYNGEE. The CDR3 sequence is CASSVAGNNQPQHF. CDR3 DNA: TGTGCCAGCAGCGTAGCAGGGAACAATCAGCCCCAGCATTTT. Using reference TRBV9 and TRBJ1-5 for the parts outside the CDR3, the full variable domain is DSGVTQTPKHLITATGQRVTLRCSPRSGDLSVYWYQQSLDQGLQFLIQYYNGEERAKGNILERFSAQQFPDLHSELNLSSLELGDSALYFCASSVAGNNQPQHFGDGTRLSIL.

The CDR3 loop is CASSLVPEHNEQFF. CDR3 in DNA: TGTGCCAGCAGCTTAGTCCCCGAGCACAATGAGCAGTTCTTC. V is TRBV11-2 and J is TRBJ2-1; the D is unclear. The CDR3 totals 14 residues. Germline CDR1 is SGHAT and CDR2 is FQNNGV. Between the trimmed V and J ends, which lost 1 base and 5 bases, there was a span of 9 bases. Drawing the rest from reference TRBV11-2 and TRBJ2-1, the complete variable domain is EAGVAQSPRYKIIEKRQSVAFWCNPISGHATLYWYQQILGQGPKLLIQFQNNGVVDDSQLPKDRFSAERLKGVDSTLKIQPAKLEDSAVYLCASSLVPEHNEQFFGPGTRLTVL.

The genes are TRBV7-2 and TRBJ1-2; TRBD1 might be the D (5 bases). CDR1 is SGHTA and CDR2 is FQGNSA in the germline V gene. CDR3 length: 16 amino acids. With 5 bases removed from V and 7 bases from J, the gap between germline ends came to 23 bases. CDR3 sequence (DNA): TGTGCCAGCAGCCCGCATCCAGACAGCTCGTATGGTGGCTACACCTTC. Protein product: CASSPHPDSSYGGYTF.

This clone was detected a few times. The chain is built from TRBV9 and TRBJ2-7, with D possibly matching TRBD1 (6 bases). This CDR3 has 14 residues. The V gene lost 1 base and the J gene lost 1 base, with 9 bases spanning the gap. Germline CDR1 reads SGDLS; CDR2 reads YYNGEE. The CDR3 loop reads CASSVRDRSYEQYF. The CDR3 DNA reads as TGTGCCAGCAGCGTACGAGACAGGTCCTACGAGCAGTACTTC.

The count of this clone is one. CDR3 DNA sequence: TGTGCCAGCAGTACTCCGGGACAGGGGGCCTACGAGCAGTACTTC. Its protein is CASSTPGQGAYEQYF. The chain employs TRBV6-5 and TRBJ2-7; 11 nucleotides align to TRBD1. Per the germline V gene, CDR1 is MNHEY and CDR2 is SVGAGI. The CDR3 sequence is 15 residues long. V lost 5 bases and J lost 2; bases outside the gene matches: 5.

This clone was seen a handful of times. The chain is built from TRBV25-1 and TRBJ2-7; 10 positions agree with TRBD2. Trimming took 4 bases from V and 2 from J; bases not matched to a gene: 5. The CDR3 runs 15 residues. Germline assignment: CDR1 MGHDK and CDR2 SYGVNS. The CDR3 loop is CASSAQLAGPYEQYF. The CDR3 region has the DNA TGTGCCAGCAGTGCTCAACTAGCGGGACCCTACGAGCAGTACTTC.

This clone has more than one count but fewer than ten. The CDR3 sequence is CASSPGLASYEQYF. DNA for the CDR3: TGTGCCAGCAGTCCGGGACTAGCATCCTACGAGCAGTACTTC. This chain joins TRBV27 and TRBJ2-7, with 9 bases identical to TRBD2. CDR1 and CDR2 (germline): MNHEY, SMNVEV (reference sequence). The J segment lost 1 base and the V segment lost 5 bases, leaving 3 bases of the junction unmatched. There are 14 residues in the CDR3.

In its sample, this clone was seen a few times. The CDR3 spells CSATGGMNTEAFF. In DNA form, the CDR3 reads TGCAGCGCGACAGGGGGGATGAACACTGAAGCTTTCTTT. This sequence joins TRBV29-1 and TRBJ1-1, with 9 nucleotides matching TRBD1. Germline trimming cut 7 bases from V and 0 bases from J; bases unmatched to any gene: 3. Germline lookup yields CDR1 SQVTM and CDR2 ANQGSEA. This CDR3 spans 13 amino acids.

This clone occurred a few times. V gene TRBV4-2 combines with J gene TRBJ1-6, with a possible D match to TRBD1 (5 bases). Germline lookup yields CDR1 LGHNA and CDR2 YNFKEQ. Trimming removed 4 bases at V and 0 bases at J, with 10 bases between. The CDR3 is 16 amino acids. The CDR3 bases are TGTGCCAGCAGCCCCCGACAGAGCTCCTATAATTCACCCCTCCACTTT. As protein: CASSPRQSSYNSPLHF.

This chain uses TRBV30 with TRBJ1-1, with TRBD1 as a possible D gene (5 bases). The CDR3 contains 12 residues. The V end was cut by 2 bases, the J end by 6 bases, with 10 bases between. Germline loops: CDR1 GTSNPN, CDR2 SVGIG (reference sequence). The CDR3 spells CAWSRGTAEAFF. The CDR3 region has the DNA TGTGCCTGGAGTCGGGGGACGGCTGAAGCTTTCTTT.

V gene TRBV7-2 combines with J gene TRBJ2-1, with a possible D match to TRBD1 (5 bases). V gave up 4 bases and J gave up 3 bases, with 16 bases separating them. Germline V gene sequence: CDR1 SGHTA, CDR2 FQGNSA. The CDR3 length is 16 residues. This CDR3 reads CASSSGLMTNYNEQFF. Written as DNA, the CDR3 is TGTGCCAGCAGCTCAGGGTTAATGACCAACTACAATGAGCAGTTCTTC.

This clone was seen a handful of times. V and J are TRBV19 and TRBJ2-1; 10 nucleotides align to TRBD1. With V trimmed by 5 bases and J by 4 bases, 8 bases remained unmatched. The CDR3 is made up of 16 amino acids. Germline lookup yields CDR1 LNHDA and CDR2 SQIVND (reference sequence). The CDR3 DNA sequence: TGTGCCAGTAGTTTCACGGGACAGGGGTTTTACAATGAGCAGTTCTTC. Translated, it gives CASSFTGQGFYNEQFF.

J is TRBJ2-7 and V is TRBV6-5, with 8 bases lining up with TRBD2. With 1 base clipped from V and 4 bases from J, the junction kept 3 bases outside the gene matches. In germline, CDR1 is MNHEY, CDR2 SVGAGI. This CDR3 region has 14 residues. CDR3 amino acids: CASSYWRGEYEQYF. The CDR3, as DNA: TGTGCCAGCAGTTACTGGCGGGGGGAATACGAGCAGTACTTC.

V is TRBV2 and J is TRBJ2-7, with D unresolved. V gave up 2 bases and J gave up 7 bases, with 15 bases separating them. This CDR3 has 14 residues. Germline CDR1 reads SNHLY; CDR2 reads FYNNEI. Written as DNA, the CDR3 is TGTGCCAGCAGTGAAAGTACTGCAGACGGGGAGCAGTACTTC. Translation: CASSESTADGEQYF.

The CDR3 loop is CASSLLGGQGPYSNQPQHF. CDR3 DNA: TGTGCCAGCAGTTTGTTAGGAGGACAGGGGCCCTATAGCAATCAGCCCCAGCATTTT. V and J are TRBV27 and TRBJ1-5, with 9 nucleotides matching TRBD1. The CDR3 length is 19 residues. The trim removed 3 bases at V and 0 bases at J, leaving 12 bases unmatched. Germline CDR1 is MNHEY and CDR2 is SMNVEV (reference sequence).

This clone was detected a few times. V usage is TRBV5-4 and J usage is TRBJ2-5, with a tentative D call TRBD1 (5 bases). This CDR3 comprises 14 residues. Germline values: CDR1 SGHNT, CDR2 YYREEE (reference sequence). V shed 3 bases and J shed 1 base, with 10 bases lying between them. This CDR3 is CASSYQGSQETQYF. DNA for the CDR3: TGTGCCAGCAGCTACCAGGGATCCCAAGAGACCCAGTACTTC. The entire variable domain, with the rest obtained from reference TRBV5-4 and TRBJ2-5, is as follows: ETGVTQSPTHLIKTRGQQVTLRCSSQSGHNTVSWYQQALGQGPQFIFQYYREEENGRGNFPPRFSGLQFPNYSSELNVNALELDDSALYLCASSYQGSQETQYFGPGTRLLVL.

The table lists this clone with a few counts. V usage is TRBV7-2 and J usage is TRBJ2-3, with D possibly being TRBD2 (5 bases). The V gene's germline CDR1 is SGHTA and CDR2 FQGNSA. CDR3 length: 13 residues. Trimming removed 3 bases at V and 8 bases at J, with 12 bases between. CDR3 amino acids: CASSFSSGGTQYF. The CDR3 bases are TGTGCCAGCAGCTTTAGCAGCGGAGGTACGCAGTATTTT. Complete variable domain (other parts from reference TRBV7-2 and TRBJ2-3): GAGVSQSPSNKVTEKGKDVELRCDPISGHTALYWYRQSLGQGLEFLIYFQGNSAPDKSGLPSDRFSAERTGGSVSTLTIQRTQQEDSAVYLCASSFSSGGTQYFGPGTRLTVL.

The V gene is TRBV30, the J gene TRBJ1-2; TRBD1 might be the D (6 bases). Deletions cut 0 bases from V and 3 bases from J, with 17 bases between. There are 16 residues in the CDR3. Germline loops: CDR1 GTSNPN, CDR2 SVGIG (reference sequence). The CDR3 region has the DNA TGTGCCTGGAGTGTACTAGAACGGACAGCCGACTATGGCTACACCTTC. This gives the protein CAWSVLERTADYGYTF. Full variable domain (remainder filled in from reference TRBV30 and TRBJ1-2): SQTIHQWPATLVQPVGSPLSLECTVEGTSNPNLYWYRQAAGRGLQLLFYSVGIGQISSEVPQNLSASRPQDRQFILSSKKLLLSDSGFYLCAWSVLERTADYGYTFGSGTRLTVV.

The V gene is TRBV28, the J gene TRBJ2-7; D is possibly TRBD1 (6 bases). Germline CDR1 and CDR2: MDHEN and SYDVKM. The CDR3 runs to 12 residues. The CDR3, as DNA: TGTGTTTCAGGGGCCAGCTCCTACGAGCAGTACTTC. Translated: CVSGASSYEQYF.

For the CDR3, the DNA is TGTGCCAGCAGCTTAGGGGCAGGGGGCCTTAGCAATCAGCCCCAGCATTTT. Its translation: CASSLGAGGLSNQPQHF. The J gene is TRBJ1-5, the V gene TRBV7-6, with 8 bases matching TRBD1. The V gene end was trimmed by 1 base and the J gene end by 0 bases; junction bases not matched to a gene: 5. Germline values: CDR1 SGHVS, CDR2 FNYEAQ. The CDR3 covers 17 residues.